Listed here are 9 T cell receptor beta chains from one sample, sequenced in a study of shared clonotypes between healthy human individuals (dated by TCRdb to the early 2020s). The receptor library was made with the immunoSEQ multiplex PCR assay. As stored in TCRdb, this immuneACCESS dataset retains in-frame rearrangements with V and J assigned. A fraction of the clones does not appear; measured against another copy, unresolved V genes explain less than half of the discrepancy, and the remainder lacks a known reason. The sample records 1.6 million or so clones, approximately 98.5% of which are singletons. The ten largest clones take up approximately 0.4% of the sample. Sequencing was carried out using naive CD4+ T cells sorted from blood. The cell subset or site label here, explained by the study, means: CD45RA+ positively selected. The origin of the receptors is a man in his thirties or forties in good health.

V gene TRBV7-2 combines with J gene TRBJ1-4; D gene unclear. CDR1 and CDR2 (germline): SGHTA, FQGNSA. Trimming took 7 bases from V and 0 from J, leaving 15 bases between them. There are 16 residues in the CDR3. This CDR3 is CASKRHRETTNEKLFF. DNA for the CDR3: TGTGCCAGCAAGAGGCACAGAGAAACAACTAATGAAAAACTGTTTTTT.

A note on this clone: Lacking the conserved final phenylalanine or tryptophan, this CDR3 likely reflects a read error. The gene calls are TRBV29-1 and TRBJ2-7; TRBD1 is a possible D gene (6 bases). V lost 5 bases and J 2 bases, leaving 19 bases between the germline ends. CDR3 length: 15 amino acids. Germline CDR1 SQVTM, CDR2 ANQGSEA. As DNA, the CDR3 is TGCAGCGTTACACGTGGTGGGGGACAAACCTACGAGCAGTACTTA. It is translated as CSVTRGGGQTYEQYL.

With respect to this clone: The same CDR3 arises from other DNA sequences in this sample as well. V and J are TRBV10-3 and TRBJ2-1, with D hard to call. The length of the CDR3 is 11 residues. The V gene's germline CDR1 is ENHRY and CDR2 SYGVKD. Trimming stripped 3 bases from V and 7 bases from J, with 4 bases between. In DNA form, the CDR3 reads TGTGCCATCAGTGAAGGAAATGAGCAGTTCTTC. This gives the protein CAISEGNEQFF.

The rearrangement joins TRBV11-2 to TRBJ1-2, with a possible D match to TRBD1 (6 bases). Germline CDR1 reads SGHAT; CDR2 reads FQNNGV. Trimming cost V 4 bases and J 8 bases, with 14 bases left between them. The CDR3 extends over 13 amino acids. This CDR3 reads CASSYTGFGGYTF. The CDR3, as DNA: TGTGCCAGCAGCTACACAGGGTTCGGAGGCTACACCTTC.

The J gene is TRBJ1-1, the V gene TRBV18; 10 bases match TRBD1. The CDR3 length is 16 residues. The V gene end was trimmed by 3 bases and the J gene end by 6 bases; junction bases not matched to a gene: 10. Germline assignment: CDR1 KGHSH and CDR2 LQKENI. CDR3 in amino acids: CASSPLPGQGQAEAFF. As DNA, the CDR3 is TGTGCCAGCTCACCCCTCCCGGGACAGGGGCAGGCTGAAGCTTTCTTT.

The rearrangement links TRBV5-5 to TRBJ2-2, with a tentative D call TRBD1 (6 bases). The CDR3 is made up of 16 amino acids. V was trimmed by 1 base and J by 0 bases, leaving 10 bases between them. The germline gives CDR1 SGHKS, CDR2 YYEKEE (reference sequence). Here the CDR3 DNA reads TGTGCCAGCAGCTTGCAGACAGGATCGAACACCGGGGAGCTGTTTTTT. This translates into CASSLQTGSNTGELFF. The whole variable domain, remainder taken from reference TRBV5-5 and TRBJ2-2, is DAGVTQSPTHLIKTRGQQVTLRCSPISGHKSVSWYQQVLGQGPQFIFQYYEKEERGRGNFPDRFSARQFPNYSSELNVNALLLGDSALYLCASSLQTGSNTGELFFGEGSRLTVL.

V and J are TRBV27 and TRBJ2-1; D ambiguous. Germline lookup yields CDR1 MNHEY and CDR2 SMNVEV (reference sequence). The V and J ends lost 4 bases and 4 bases respectively, with 11 bases between them. CDR3 length: 14 residues. The CDR3 sequence: CASSSPVSYNEQFF. The CDR3, as DNA: TGTGCCAGCAGTTCGCCCGTAAGTTACAATGAGCAGTTCTTC.

The J gene is TRBJ2-5, the V gene TRBV29-1; TRBD1 agrees at 11 bases. This CDR3 contains 15 residues. V lost 7 bases, J lost 4 bases, and 11 bases stayed unmatched. Germline V gene sequence: CDR1 SQVTM, CDR2 ANQGSEA. The DNA for the CDR3 is TGCAGCGGCCTCCCGGGACAGGGGGTCAGAGAGACCCAGTACTTC. Translating it yields CSGLPGQGVRETQYF.

This clone was observed a single time. The chain is built from TRBV19 and TRBJ2-4, with 9 positions matching TRBD1. Losses at the gene ends were 4 bases for V and 14 bases for J; bases not matched to a gene: 6. Germline V gene sequence: CDR1 LNHDA, CDR2 SQIVND (reference sequence). The CDR3 contains 12 residues. Written as DNA, the CDR3 is TGTGCCAGTAGTAAGACAGGGGGGCCCGAGTACTTC. Translating gives CASSKTGGPEYF.